This T cell receptor beta chain came from a study of identical twins. This clonotype occurred a few times. The CDR3 has 15 residues. CDR1 is DFQATT, CDR2 SNEGSKA, per germline (reference sequence). The V end lost 0 bases, the J end lost 6 bases, and 17 bases lay between the germline ends. Each CDR3 protein is one row after TCRdb ran MiXCR on the 5' RACE reads. The table lists hundreds of thousands of distinct CDR3 sequences, 18% of them singletons, with about 12% in the top ten. This sample was also put to use in a study of T cells expressing NK-cell markers. From that second work: Dominant NKG2C+ clonotype frequencies of roughly 1.0-8% of CD8+ T cells were measured in over five donors.

The genes are TRBV20-1 and TRBJ1-1; D may be TRBD1 (5 bases). This TCR derives from a woman aged 18-29 years in good health. Sequenced input: PBMCs. CDR3 bases: TGCAGTGCTAGAGACCCCGGAGGACGGGGACCTGAAGCTTTCTTT. It codes for CSARDPGGRGPEAFF.